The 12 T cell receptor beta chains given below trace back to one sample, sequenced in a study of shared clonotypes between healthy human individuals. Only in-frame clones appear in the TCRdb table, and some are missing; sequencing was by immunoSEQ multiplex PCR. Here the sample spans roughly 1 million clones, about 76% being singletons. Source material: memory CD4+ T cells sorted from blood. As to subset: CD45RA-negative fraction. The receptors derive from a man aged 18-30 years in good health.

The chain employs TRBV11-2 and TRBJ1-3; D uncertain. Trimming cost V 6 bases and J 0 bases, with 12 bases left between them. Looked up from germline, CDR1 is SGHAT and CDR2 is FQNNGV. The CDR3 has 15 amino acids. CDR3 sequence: CASSPGVASGNTIYF. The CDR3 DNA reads TGTGCCAGCAGTCCCGGTGTTGCCTCTGGAAACACCATATATTTT.

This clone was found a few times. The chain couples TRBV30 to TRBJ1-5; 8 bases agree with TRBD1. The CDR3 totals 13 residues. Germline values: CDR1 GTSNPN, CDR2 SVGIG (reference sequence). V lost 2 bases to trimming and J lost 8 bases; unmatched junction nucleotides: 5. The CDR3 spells CAWSSGGDKPQHF. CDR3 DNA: TGTGCCTGGAGTTCAGGGGGCGATAAGCCCCAGCATTTT.

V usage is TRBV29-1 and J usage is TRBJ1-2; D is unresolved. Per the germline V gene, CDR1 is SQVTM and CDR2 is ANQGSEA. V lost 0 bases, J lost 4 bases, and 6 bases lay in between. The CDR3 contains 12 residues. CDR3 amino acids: CSVEDSPYGYTF. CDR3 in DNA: TGCAGCGTTGAAGACAGCCCCTATGGCTACACCTTC.

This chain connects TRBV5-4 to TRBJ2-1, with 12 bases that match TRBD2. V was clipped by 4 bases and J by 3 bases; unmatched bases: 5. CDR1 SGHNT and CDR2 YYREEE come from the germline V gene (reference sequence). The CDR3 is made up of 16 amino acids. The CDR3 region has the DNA TGTGCCAGCAGCGCCAGACTAGCGGGAGACTACAATGAGCAGTTCTTC. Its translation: CASSARLAGDYNEQFF. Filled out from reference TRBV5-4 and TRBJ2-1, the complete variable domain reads ETGVTQSPTHLIKTRGQQVTLRCSSQSGHNTVSWYQQALGQGPQFIFQYYREEENGRGNFPPRFSGLQFPNYSSELNVNALELDDSALYLCASSARLAGDYNEQFFGPGTRLTVL.

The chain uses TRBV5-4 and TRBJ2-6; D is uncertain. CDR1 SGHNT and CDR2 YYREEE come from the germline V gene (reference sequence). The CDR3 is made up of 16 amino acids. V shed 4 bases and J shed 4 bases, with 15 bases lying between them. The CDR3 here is CASSPRRPGGANVLTF. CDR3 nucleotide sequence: TGTGCCAGCAGCCCCAGACGGCCCGGCGGGGCCAACGTCCTGACTTTC.

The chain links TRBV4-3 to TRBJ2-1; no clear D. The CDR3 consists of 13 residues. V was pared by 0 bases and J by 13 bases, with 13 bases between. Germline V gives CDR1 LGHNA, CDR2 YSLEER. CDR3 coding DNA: TGCGCCAGCAGCCAAGAAGGAACACCGAGTCAGTTCTTC. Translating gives CASSQEGTPSQFF.

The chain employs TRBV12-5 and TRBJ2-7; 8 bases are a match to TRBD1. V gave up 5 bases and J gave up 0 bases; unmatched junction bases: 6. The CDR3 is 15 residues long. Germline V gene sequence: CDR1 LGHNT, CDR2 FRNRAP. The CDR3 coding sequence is TGTGCTAGTGGTATAGGACAGGGCCTCTCCTACGAGCAGTACTTC. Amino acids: CASGIGQGLSYEQYF.

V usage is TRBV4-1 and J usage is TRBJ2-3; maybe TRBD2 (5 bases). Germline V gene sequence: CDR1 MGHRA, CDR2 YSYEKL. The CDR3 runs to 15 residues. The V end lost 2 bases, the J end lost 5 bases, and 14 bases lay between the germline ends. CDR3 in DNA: TGCGCCAGCAGCCAATCCGGGGTAGGGAGAGATACGCAGTATTTT. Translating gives CASSQSGVGRDTQYF.

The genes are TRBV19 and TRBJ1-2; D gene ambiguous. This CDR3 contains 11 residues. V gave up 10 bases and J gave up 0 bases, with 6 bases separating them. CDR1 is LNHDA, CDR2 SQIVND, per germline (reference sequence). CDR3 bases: TGTGCCACCACAACTAACTATGGCTACACCTTC. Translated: CATTTNYGYTF.

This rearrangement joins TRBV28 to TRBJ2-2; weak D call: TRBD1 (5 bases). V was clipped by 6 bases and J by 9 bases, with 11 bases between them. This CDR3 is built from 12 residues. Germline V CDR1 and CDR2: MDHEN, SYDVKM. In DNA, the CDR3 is TGTGCCAGCAGCCCTAAGGGGCGGGAGCTGTTTTTT. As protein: CASSPKGRELFF.

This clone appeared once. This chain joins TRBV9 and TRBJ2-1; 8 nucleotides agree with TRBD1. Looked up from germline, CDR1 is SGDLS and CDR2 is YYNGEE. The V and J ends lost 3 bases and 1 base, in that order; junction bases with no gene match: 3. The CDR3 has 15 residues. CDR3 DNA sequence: TGTGCCAGCAGCGACGGACAGGGATCCTACAATGAGCAGTTCTTC. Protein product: CASSDGQGSYNEQFF.

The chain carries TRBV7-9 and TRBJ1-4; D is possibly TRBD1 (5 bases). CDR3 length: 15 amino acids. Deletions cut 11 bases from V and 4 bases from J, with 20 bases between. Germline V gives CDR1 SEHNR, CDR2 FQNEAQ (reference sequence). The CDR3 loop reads CAGGGGVSGNEKLFF. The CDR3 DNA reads TGTGCCGGTGGGGGGGGAGTCTCTGGTAATGAAAAACTGTTTTTT.